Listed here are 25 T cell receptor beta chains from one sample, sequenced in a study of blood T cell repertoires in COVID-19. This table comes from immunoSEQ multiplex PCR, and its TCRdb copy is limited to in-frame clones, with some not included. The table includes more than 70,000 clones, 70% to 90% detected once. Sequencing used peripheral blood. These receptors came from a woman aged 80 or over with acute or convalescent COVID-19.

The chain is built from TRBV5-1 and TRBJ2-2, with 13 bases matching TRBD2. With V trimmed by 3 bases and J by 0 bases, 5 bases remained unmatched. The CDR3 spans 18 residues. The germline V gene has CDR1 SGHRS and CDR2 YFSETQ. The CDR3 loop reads CASSSTSGGPSNTGELFF. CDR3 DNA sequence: TGCGCCAGCAGCTCGACTAGCGGGGGGCCTTCGAACACCGGGGAGCTGTTTTTT. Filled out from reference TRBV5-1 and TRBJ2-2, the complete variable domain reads KAGVTQTPRYLIKTRGQQVTLSCSPISGHRSVSWYQQTPGQGLQFLFEYFSETQRNKGNFPGRFSGRQFSNSRSEMNVSTLELGDSALYLCASSSTSGGPSNTGELFFGEGSRLTVL.

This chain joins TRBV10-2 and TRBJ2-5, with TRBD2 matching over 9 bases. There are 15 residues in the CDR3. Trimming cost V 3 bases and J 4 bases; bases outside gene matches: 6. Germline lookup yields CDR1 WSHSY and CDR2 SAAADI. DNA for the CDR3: TGCGCCAGCAGTGACAGCGGGGGGCCTGGAGAGACCCAGTACTTC. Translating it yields CASSDSGGPGETQYF.

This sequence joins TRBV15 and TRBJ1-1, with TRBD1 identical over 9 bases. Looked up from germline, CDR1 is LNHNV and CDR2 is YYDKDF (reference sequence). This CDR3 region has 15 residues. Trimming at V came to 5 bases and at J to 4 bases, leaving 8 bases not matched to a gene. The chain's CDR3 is CATSEQGAEGTEAFF. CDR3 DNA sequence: TGTGCCACCAGCGAACAGGGGGCAGAGGGCACTGAAGCTTTCTTT.

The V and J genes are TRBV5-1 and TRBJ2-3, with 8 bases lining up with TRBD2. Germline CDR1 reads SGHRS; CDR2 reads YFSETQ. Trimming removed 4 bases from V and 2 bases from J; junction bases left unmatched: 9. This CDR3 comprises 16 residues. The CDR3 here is CASSPTTGGATDTQYF. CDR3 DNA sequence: TGCGCCAGCAGCCCAACCACCGGGGGGGCCACAGATACGCAGTATTTT.

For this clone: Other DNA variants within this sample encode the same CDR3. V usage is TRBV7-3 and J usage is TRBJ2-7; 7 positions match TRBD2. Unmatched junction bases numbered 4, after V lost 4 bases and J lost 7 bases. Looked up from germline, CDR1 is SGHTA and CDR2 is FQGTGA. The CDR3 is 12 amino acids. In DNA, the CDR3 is TGTGCCAGCAGCTCCGGACTAGGGGAGCAGTACTTC. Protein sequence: CASSSGLGEQYF. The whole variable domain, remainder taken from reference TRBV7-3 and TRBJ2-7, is GAGVSQTPSNKVTEKGKYVELRCDPISGHTALYWYRQSLGQGPEFLIYFQGTGAADDSGLPNDRFFAVRPEGSVSTLKIQRTERGDSAVYLCASSSGLGEQYFGPGTRLTVT.

The CDR3 protein is CASRPGTGLSPLHF. The CDR3 DNA is TGTGCCAGCAGGCCCGGGACAGGACTTTCACCCCTCCACTTT. This rearrangement joins TRBV6-6 to TRBJ1-6, with 8 bases fitting TRBD1. Trimming cost V 6 bases and J 9 bases; bases outside gene matches: 7. Germline assignment: CDR1 MNHNY and CDR2 SVGAGI (reference sequence). The CDR3 is 14 amino acids.

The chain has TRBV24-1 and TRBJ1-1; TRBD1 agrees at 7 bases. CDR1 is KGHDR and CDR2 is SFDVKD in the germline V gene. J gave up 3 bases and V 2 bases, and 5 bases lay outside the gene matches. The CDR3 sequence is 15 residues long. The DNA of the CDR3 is TGTGCCACCAGTGATTCGACAGGGTCGGACACTGAAGCTTTCTTT. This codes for CATSDSTGSDTEAFF.

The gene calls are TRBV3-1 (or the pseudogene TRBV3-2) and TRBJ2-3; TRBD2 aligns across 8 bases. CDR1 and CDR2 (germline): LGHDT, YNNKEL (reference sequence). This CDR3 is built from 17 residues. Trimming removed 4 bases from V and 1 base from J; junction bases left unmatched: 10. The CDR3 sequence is CASSRGSGVRRTDTQYF. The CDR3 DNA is TGTGCCAGCAGCCGAGGTAGCGGGGTCAGACGCACAGATACGCAGTATTTT.

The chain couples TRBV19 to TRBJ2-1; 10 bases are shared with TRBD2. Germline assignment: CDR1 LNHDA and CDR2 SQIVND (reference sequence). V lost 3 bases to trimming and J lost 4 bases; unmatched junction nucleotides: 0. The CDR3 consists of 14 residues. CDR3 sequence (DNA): TGTGCCAGTAGTATGACTAGCGGGTACAATGAGCAGTTCTTC. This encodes CASSMTSGYNEQFF.

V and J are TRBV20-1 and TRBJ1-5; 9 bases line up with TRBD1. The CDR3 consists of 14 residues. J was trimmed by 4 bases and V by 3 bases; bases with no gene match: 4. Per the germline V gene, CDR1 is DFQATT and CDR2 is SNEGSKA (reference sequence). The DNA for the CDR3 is TGCAGTGCTAGTATAGGACAGGGGAATCAGCCCCAGCATTTT. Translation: CSASIGQGNQPQHF.

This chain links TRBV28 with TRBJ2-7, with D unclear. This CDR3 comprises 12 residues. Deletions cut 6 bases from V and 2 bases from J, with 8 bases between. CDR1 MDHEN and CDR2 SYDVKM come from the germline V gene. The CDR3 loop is CASSHSPYEQYF. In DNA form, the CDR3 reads TGTGCCAGCAGCCATAGCCCCTACGAGCAGTACTTC.

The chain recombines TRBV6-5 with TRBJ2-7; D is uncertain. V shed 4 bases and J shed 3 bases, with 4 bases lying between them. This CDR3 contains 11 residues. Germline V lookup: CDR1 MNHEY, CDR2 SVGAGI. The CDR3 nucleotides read TGTGCCAGCAGTTTAAACTACGAGCAGTACTTC. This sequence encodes CASSLNYEQYF.

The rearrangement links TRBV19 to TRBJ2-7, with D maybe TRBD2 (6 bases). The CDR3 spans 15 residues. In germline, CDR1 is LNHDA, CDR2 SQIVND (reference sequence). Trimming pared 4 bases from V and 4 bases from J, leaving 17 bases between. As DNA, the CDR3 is TGTGCCAGTAGTACACCCCGGGACGGGAGTTACGAGCAGTACTTC. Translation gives CASSTPRDGSYEQYF.

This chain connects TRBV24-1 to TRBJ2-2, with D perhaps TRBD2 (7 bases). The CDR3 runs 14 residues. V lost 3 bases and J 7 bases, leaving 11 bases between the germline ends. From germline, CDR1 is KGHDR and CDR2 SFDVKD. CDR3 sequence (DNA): TGTGCCACCAGTGATGGGGGGGCGTTCGGGGAGCTGTTTTTT. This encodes CATSDGGAFGELFF.

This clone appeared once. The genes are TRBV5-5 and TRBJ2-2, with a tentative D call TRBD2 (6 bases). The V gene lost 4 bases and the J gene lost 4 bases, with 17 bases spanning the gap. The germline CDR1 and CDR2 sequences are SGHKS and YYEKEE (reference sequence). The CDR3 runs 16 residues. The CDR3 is CASSHVGMRGTGELFF. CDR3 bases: TGTGCCAGCAGCCATGTGGGGATGCGGGGCACCGGGGAGCTGTTTTTT. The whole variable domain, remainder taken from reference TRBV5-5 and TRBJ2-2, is DAGVTQSPTHLIKTRGQQVTLRCSPISGHKSVSWYQQVLGQGPQFIFQYYEKEERGRGNFPDRFSARQFPNYSSELNVNALLLGDSALYLCASSHVGMRGTGELFFGEGSRLTVL.

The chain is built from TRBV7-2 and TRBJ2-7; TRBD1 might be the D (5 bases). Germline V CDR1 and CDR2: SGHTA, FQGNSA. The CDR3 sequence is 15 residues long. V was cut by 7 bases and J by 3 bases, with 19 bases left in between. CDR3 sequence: CASIRAPYGLYEQYF. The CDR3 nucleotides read TGTGCCAGCATCAGGGCACCCTATGGCCTCTACGAGCAGTACTTC.

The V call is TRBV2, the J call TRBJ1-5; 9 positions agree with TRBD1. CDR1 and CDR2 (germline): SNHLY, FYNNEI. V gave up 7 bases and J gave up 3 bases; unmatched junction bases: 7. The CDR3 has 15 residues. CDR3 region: CASTGTGINNQPQHF. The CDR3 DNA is TGTGCCAGCACCGGGACAGGGATCAACAATCAGCCCCAGCATTTT.

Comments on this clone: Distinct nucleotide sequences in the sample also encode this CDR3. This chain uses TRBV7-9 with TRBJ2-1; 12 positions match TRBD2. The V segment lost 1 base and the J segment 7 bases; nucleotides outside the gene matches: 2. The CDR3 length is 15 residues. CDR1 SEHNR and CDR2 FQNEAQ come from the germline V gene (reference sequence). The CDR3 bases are TGTGCCAGCAGCTTAGGGCTAGCGGGGGGGAATGAGCAGTTCTTC. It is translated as CASSLGLAGGNEQFF. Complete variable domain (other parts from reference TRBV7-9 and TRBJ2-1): DTGVSQNPRHKITKRGQNVTFRCDPISEHNRLYWYRQTLGQGPEFLTYFQNEAQLEKSRLLSDRFSAERPKGSFSTLEIQRTEQGDSAMYLCASSLGLAGGNEQFFGPGTRLTVL.

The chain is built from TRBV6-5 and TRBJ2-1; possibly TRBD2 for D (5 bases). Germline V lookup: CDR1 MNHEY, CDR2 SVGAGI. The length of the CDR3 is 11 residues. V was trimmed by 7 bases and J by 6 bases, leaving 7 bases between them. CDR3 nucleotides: TGTGCCAGCACCCGGGGCAATGAGCAGTTCTTC. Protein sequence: CASTRGNEQFF.

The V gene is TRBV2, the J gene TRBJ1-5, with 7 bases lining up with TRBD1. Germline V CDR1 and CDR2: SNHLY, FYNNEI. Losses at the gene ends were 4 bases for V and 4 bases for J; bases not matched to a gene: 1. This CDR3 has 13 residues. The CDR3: CASSGDSNQPQHF. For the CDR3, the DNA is TGTGCCAGCAGTGGGGACAGTAATCAGCCCCAGCATTTT.

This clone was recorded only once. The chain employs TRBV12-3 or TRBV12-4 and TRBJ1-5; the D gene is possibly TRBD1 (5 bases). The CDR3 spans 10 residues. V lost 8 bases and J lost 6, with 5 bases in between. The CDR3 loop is CASGAQPQHF. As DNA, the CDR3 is TGTGCCAGCGGGGCTCAGCCCCAGCATTTT.

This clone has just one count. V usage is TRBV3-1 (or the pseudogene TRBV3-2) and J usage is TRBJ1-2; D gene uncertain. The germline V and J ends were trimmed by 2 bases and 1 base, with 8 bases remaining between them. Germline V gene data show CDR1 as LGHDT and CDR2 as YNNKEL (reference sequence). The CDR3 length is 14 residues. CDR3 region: CASSQPGSNYGYTF. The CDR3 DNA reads TGTGCCAGCAGCCAACCCGGTAGTAACTATGGCTACACCTTC.

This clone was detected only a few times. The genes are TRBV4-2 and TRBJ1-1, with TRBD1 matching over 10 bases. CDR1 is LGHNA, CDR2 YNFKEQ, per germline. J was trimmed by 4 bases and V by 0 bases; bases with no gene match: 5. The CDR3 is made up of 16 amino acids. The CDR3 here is CASSQDPGQGGTEAFF. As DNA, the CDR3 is TGTGCCAGCAGCCAAGATCCCGGACAGGGGGGCACTGAAGCTTTCTTT.

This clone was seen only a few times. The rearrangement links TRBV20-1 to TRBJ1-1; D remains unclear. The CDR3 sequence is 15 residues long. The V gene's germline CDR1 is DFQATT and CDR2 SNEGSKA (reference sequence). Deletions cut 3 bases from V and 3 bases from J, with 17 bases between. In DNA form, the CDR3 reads TGCAGTGCTAGTCGGGGTCGCCGGGTGGACACTGAAGCTTTCTTT. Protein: CSASRGRRVDTEAFF.

Here the CDR3 reads CASSLVEPNYGYTF. In DNA, the CDR3 is TGCGCCAGCAGCTTGGTGGAGCCTAACTATGGCTACACCTTC. The chain couples TRBV5-1 to TRBJ1-2; unclear D gene. CDR3 length: 14 amino acids. Germline assignment: CDR1 SGHRS and CDR2 YFSETQ. The ends were cut back, 0 bases at V and 0 bases at J, with 6 bases in the middle.